This TCR beta chain was sequenced for a study of cytomegalovirus exposure and HLA in healthy donors. Notes on this clone: The antigen is undetermined.

Donors were ostensibly healthy at sampling, although undocumented immune exposures were probable. Researchers ran the PCR with 60 Vbeta and 13 Jbeta primers. Method: immunoSEQ multiplex PCR; TCRdb's copy keeps in-frame clones and lacks some. The sample records fewer than 150,000 clones, roughly 85% being singletons. Study conclusions and caveats: A highly shared variant cluster was judged a likely technical artifact. A later analysis showed HLA-associated TCR beta chains outstripping equally common others in clonal expansion.

The receptor was derived from a man aged 40-50 years in good health and CMV-seropositive. The sequenced sample consisted of PBMCs.

The CDR3 is CASSSRTSGRVWDTQYF. The DNA for the CDR3 is TGCGCCAGCAGTTCCAGGACTAGCGGGAGGGTCTGGGATACGCAGTATTTT. The chain recombines TRBV5-1 with TRBJ2-3, with 15 bases fitting TRBD2. The V gene end was trimmed by 5 bases and the J gene end by 6 bases; junction bases not matched to a gene: 10. The CDR3 spans 17 residues. Germline V gives CDR1 SGHRS, CDR2 YFSETQ. Supplemented by reference TRBV5-1 and TRBJ2-3, the full variable domain reads KAGVTQTPRYLIKTRGQQVTLSCSPISGHRSVSWYQQTPGQGLQFLFEYFSETQRNKGNFPGRFSGRQFSNSRSEMNVSTLELGDSALYLCASSSRTSGRVWDTQYFGPGTRLTVL.